This T cell receptor beta chain was captured in a study of blood T cell repertoires in COVID-19. The wider study: Acute and convalescent COVID-19 specimens originated in the United States, Italy and Spain.

About this clone: The same CDR3 also results from other DNA sequences found in this sample.

Those enrolled in Seattle joined during active infection and were followed longitudinally afterward. Clones were sequenced by immunoSEQ multiplex PCR, and TCRdb holds only the in-frame ones, with some missing. The table lists around 470,000 clones, nearly 90% of them singletons. J lost 1 base, V lost 1 base, and 4 bases had no gene match. CDR3 length equals 15 residues. Germline V CDR1 and CDR2: SGHRS, YFSETQ. This TCR was recovered from a man younger than 30 with COVID-19, enrolled during active disease. V gene TRBV5-1 combines with J gene TRBJ1-1; 7 bases match TRBD1. Sequencing used peripheral blood. Here the CDR3 DNA reads TGCGCCAGCAGCTTGCGTACAGGGGAGAACACTGAAGCTTTCTTT. It encodes CASSLRTGENTEAFF.